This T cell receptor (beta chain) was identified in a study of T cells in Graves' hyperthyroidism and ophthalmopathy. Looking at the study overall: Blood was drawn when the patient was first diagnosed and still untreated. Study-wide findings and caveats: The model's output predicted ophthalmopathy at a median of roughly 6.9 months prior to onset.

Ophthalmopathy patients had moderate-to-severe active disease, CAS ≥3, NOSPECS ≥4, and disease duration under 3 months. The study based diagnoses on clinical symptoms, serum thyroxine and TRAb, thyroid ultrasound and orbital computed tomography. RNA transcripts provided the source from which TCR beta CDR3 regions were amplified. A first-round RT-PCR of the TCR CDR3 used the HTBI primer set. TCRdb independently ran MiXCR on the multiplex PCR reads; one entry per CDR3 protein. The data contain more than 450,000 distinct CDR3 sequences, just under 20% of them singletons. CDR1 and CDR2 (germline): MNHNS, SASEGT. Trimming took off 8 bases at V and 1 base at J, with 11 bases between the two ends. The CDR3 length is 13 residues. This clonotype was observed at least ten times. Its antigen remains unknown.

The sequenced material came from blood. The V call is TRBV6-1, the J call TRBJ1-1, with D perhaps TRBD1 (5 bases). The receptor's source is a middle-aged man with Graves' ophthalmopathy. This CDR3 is CASRAQGNTEAFF. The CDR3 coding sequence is TGTGCCAGCCGCGCTCAGGGGAACACTGAAGCTTTCTTT.